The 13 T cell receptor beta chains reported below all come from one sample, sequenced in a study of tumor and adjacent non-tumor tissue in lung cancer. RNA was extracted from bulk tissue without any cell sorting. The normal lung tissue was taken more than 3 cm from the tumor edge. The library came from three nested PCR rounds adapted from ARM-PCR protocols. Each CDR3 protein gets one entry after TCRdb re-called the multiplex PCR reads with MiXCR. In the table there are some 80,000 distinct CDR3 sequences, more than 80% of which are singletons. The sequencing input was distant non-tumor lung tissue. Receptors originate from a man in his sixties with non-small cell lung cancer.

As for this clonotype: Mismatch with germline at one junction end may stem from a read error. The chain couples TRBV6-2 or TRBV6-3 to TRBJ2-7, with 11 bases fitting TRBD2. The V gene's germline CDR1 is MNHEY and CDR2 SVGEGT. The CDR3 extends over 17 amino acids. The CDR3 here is CANSYSEQTSGIYEQYF. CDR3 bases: TGTGCCAACAGTTACTCGGAGCAGACTAGCGGGATATACGAGCAGTACTTC.

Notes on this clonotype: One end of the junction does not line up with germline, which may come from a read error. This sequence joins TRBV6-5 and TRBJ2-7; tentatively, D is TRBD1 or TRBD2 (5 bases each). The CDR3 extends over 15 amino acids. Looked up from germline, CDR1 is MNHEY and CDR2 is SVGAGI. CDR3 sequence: CARGNGGVTRYKQYF. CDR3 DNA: TGTGCTAGAGGCAATGGGGGAGTCACTCGCTACAAGCAGTACTTC.

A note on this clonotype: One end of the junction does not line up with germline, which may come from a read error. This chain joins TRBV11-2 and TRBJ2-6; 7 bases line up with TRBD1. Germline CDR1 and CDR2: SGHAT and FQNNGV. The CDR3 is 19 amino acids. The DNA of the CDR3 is TGTGCCAACAACTTAGTTCCAAAGGACAGGCCCTCTGGAGCCAGCGTCCTGACTTTC. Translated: CANNLVPKDRPSGASVLTF.

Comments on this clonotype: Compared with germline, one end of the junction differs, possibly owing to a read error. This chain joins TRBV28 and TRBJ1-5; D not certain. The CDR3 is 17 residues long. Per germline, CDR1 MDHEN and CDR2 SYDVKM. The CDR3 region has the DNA TGTGCTAACAGTTTATTTTACTCGGGGAGATGGGGTCAGTCCCAGCATTTT. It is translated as CANSLFYSGRWGQSQHF. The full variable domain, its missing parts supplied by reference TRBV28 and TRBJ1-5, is DVKVTQSSRYLVKRTGEKVFLECVQDMDHENMFWYRQDPGLGLRLIYFSYDVKMKEKGDIPEGYSVSREKKERFSLILESASTNQTSMYLCANSLFYSGRWGQSQHFGDGTRLSIL.

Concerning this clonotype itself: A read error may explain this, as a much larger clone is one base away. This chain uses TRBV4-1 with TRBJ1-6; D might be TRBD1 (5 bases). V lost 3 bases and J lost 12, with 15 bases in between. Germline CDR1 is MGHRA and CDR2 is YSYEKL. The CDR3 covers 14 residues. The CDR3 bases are TGCGCCAGCAGCCAGGGTGCAGGGTCGATACCCCTCCACTTT. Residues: CASSQGAGSIPLHF.

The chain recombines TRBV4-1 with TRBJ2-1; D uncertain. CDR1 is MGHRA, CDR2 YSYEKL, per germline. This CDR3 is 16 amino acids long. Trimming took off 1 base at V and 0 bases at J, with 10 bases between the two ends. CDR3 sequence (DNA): TGCGCCAGCAGCCAAGTAGACATAGTCTCCTACAATGAGCAGTTCTTC. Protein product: CASSQVDIVSYNEQFF.

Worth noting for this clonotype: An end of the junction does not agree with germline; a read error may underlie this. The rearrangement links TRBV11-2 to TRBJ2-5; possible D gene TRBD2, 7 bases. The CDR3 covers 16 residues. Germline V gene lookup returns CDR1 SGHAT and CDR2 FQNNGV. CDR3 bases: TGTGCCAGCAGCTCCAGGATGGGGGGGCCAAAGGAGACACAGTACTTC. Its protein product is CASSSRMGGPKETQYF.

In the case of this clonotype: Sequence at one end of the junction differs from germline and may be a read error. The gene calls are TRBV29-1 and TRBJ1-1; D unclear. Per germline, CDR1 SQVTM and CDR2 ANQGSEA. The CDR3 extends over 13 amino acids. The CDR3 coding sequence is TGTAGCGTTGAGCGACCGTATTACATTGAAGCTTTCTTT. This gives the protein CSVERPYYIEAFF.

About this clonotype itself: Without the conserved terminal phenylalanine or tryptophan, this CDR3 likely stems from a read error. The CDR3 DNA is TGTGCCAGCAGTTCAATGATAGGGTTAGGAAACACCATATATTCT. Its translation: CASSSMIGLGNTIYS. The chain links TRBV12-3 or TRBV12-4 to TRBJ1-3, with no clear D. Trimming pared 4 bases from V and 4 bases from J, leaving 14 bases between. The CDR3 spans 15 residues.

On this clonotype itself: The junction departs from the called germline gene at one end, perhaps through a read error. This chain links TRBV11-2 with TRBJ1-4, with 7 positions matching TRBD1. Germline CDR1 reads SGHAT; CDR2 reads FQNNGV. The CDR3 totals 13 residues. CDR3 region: CASNLDIGGGLLF. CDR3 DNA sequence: TGTGCCAGCAACTTAGATATAGGGGGCGGACTGTTATTT.

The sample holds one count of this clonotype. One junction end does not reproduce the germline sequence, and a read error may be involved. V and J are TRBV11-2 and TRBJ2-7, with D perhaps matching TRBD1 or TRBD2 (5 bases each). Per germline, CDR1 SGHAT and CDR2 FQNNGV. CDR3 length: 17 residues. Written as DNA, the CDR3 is TGTGCCAGCAGCTTAGCGAACAGGACGAGGGGCATTTACGAGCAGTATTTC. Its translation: CASSLANRTRGIYEQYF.

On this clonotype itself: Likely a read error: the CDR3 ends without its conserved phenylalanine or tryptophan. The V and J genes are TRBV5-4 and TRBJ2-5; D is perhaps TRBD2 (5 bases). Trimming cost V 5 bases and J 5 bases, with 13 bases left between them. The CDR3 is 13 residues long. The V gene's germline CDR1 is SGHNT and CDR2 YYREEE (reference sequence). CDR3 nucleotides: TGTGCCAGCAGAGACATCGCGGGTGAGACCCAGTACTAC. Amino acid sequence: CASRDIAGETQYY.

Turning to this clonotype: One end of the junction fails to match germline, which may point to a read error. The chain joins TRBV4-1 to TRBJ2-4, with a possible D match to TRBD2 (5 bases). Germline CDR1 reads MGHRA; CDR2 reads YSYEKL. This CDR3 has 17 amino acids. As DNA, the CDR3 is TGCGCCAGCAGTCAAGAAGGGCTAGTGGGGAGTCGCGACATTCAGTACTTC. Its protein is CASSQEGLVGSRDIQYF.